The text below deals with one T cell receptor beta chain. The data derive from a study of cytomegalovirus exposure and HLA in healthy donors. Germline V gene sequence: CDR1 SGHVS, CDR2 FQNEAQ. This CDR3 comprises 12 residues. Trimming pared 4 bases from V and 8 bases from J, leaving 11 bases between. Use of 60 Vbeta and 13 Jbeta primers characterized the PCR. Measured with immunoSEQ multiplex PCR; TCRdb has only the in-frame clones, and not every one. The repertoire consists of fewer than 250,000 clones, with 77% occurring once and the leading ten covering around 2.2%. The chain couples TRBV7-8 to TRBJ1-2; D remains ambiguous. The sequence came from a woman in her 30s in good health and CMV-seropositive. Source material: PBMCs. The CDR3 is CASSSRGLGYTF. Written as DNA, the CDR3 is TGTGCCAGCAGCTCGAGAGGGTTGGGCTACACCTTC. The full variable domain, completed using reference TRBV7-8 and TRBJ1-2, is GAGVSQSPRYKVAKRGQDVALRCDPISGHVSLFWYQQALGQGPEFLTYFQNEAQLDKSGLPSDRFFAERPEGSVSTLKIQRTQQEDSAVYLCASSSRGLGYTFGSGTRLTVV.